This T cell receptor (beta chain) was obtained from a study of T cells in Graves' hyperthyroidism and ophthalmopathy. The TCR beta CDR3 regions underwent amplification using RNA transcripts as the source. During a first-round RT-PCR of the TCR CDR3, the HTBI primer set was used. From the multiplex PCR reads, TCRdb called clonotypes with MiXCR, one entry per CDR3 protein. Here the sample spans 500,000 to 650,000 distinct CDR3 sequences, over 35% being singletons. Uncontrolled infection, other autoimmune disease, pregnancy and lactation each barred patients from inclusion. Each diagnosis drew on symptoms, thyroxine, TRAb, thyroid ultrasound and orbital computed tomography findings. As to this clonotype: Antigen specificity is unknown.

CDR1 is DFQATT, CDR2 SNEGSKA, per germline (reference sequence). The trim removed 7 bases at V and 10 bases at J, leaving 10 bases unmatched. The CDR3 is 13 amino acids. The study's findings and limits: Most thyroid-expanded clonotypes above 0.001 were also found in blood. In simple terms, a model built on 13 V-J features told ophthalmopathy apart from stable hyperthyroidism.

The sequence was obtained from an adult woman with Graves' disease, either hyperthyroidism or ophthalmopathy (not recorded which). V usage is TRBV20-1 and J usage is TRBJ1-6; 7 bases are a match to TRBD1. The sample comprised peripheral blood or thyroid tissue (not recorded which). The CDR3 reads CSVPGQGGSPLHF. CDR3 coding DNA: TGCAGTGTCCCTGGGCAGGGGGGCTCACCCCTCCACTTT.